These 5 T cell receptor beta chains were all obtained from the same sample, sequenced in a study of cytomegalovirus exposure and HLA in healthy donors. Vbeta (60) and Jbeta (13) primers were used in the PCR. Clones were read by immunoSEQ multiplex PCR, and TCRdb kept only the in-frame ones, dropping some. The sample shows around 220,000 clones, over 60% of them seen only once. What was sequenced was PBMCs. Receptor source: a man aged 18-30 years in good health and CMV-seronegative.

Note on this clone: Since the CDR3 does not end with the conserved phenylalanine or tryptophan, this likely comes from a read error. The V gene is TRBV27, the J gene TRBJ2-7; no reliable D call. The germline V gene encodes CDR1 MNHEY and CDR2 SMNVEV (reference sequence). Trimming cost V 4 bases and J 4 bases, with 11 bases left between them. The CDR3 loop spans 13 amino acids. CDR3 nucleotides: TGTGCCAGCAGTTCACGTCCAGGTTACGAGCAGTACCTC. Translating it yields CASSSRPGYEQYL.

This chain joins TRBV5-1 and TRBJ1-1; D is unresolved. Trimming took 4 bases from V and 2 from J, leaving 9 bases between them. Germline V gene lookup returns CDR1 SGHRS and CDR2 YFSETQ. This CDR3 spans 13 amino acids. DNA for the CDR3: TGCGCCAGCAGCACAGCACCAAACACTGAAGCTTTCTTT. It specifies CASSTAPNTEAFF.

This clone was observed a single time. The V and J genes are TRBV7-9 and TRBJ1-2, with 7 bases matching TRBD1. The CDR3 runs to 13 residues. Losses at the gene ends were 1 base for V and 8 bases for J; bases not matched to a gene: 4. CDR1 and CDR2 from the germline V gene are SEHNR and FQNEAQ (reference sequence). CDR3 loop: CASSLVTGQGYTF. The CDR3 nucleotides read TGTGCCAGCAGCTTAGTGACGGGACAGGGCTACACCTTC.

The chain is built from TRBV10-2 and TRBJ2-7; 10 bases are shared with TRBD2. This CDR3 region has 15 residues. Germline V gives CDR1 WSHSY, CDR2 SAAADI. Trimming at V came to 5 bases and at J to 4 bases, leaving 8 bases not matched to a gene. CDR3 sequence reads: CASSLLWTSGYEQYF. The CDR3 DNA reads TGCGCCAGCAGTCTACTATGGACTAGCGGTTACGAGCAGTACTTC.

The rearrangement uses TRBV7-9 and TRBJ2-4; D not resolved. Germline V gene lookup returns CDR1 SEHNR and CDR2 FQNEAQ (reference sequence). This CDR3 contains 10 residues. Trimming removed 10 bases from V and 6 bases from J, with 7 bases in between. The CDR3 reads CATQANIQYF. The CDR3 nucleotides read TGTGCCACCCAGGCAAACATTCAGTACTTC.